One TCR beta chain is described in this entry. As yet, its antigen is unknown. This sample is part of a study of OX40 agonist ivuxolimab in advanced cancers. Study details: Patients in dose escalation had liver, melanoma, kidney or head and neck cancers. Study-level results: A proportion of nonresponders additionally exhibited low normalized T-cell clonal expansion. The average count of expanded clones was higher among CD8+ T cells than among CD4+. The antigen specificity of the peripheral T cells (those that were expanded) was not determined.

CDR3 length equals 15 residues. With V trimmed by 5 bases and J by 7 bases, 8 bases remained unmatched. Per germline, CDR1 SGHVS and CDR2 FNYEAQ. TCRdb's copy holds only in-frame clones and misses some; the assay was immunoSEQ multiplex PCR. The sample carries around 130,000 clones, around 93% recorded once. This TCR came from an adult with an advanced solid tumor such as melanoma, head and neck, liver or kidney cancer. The specimen was CD4+ or CD8+ T cells sorted from blood, collected in a trial of the OX40 agonist ivuxolimab. The chain combines TRBV7-6 with TRBJ1-6; 7 bases map to TRBD1. In DNA form, the CDR3 reads TGTGCCAGCAGCCTCGGGGACAGCGGAAATTCACCCCTCCACTTT. Its translation: CASSLGDSGNSPLHF.